Only a few counts were recorded for the clone carrying this T cell receptor (beta chain). The data were taken from a study of human T cells and chemical hapten exposure. Individual cDNA molecules received unique molecular identifiers in the library. Via MiXCR, TCRdb re-called the RACE reads, giving one row per CDR3 protein. The data hold tens of thousands of distinct CDR3 sequences, with 6% to 9% observed a single time. Described time point: patch test 1, 2 weeks after DPC sensitization. This sample's treatment: therapeutic diphenylcyclopropenone sensitization with weekly scalp DPC. The CDR3 contains 12 residues. CDR1 and CDR2 from the germline V gene are GTSNPN and SVGIG (reference sequence).

This TCR was sampled from a woman in her twenties or thirties with alopecia areata. Some clones in this sample may be carry-over from other donors' samples. This material consisted of whole blood, taken in connection with sensitization to the hapten diphenylcyclopropenone (DPC). V and J are TRBV30 and TRBJ2-1, with D perhaps TRBD1 (7 bases). CDR3 amino acids: CAEGGGNNEQFF. The CDR3 DNA reads TGTGCGGAAGGAGGGGGCAACAATGAGCAGTTCTTC.